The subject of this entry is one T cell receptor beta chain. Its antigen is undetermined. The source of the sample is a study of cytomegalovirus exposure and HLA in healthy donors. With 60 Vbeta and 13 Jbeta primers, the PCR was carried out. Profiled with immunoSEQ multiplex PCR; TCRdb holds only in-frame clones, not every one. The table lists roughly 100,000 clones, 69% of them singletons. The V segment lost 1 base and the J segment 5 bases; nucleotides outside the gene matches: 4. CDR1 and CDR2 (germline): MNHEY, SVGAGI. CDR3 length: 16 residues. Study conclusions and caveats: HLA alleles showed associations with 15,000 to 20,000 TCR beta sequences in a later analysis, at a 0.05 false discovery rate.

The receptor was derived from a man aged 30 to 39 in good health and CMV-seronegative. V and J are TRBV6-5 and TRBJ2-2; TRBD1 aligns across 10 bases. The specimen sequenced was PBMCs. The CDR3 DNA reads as TGTGCCAGCAGTTACTTGGGGACAGGGGTTACCGGGGAGCTGTTTTTT. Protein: CASSYLGTGVTGELFF.